These 31 T cell receptor beta chains were all obtained from the same sample, sequenced in a study of cytomegalovirus exposure and HLA in healthy donors. PCR employed 60 Vbeta and 13 Jbeta primers. Measured with immunoSEQ multiplex PCR; TCRdb has only the in-frame clones, and not every one. The profile shows 150,000 to 200,000 clones, more than 70% of them singletons. Material: PBMCs. All receptors derive from a woman in her forties in good health and CMV-seronegative.

About this clone: One end of the junction is discordant with germline, which a read error may explain. The CDR3, as DNA: TGTTCCAGCAGCATCACAGGGGGCCACACTGAAGCTTTCTTT. Protein: CSSSITGGHTEAFF. The chain uses TRBV7-9 and TRBJ1-1; TRBD1 matches at 9 bases. The CDR3 totals 14 residues. Germline V lookup: CDR1 SEHNR, CDR2 FQNEAQ (reference sequence).

This chain uses TRBV11-2 with TRBJ1-1; D remains ambiguous. From germline, CDR1 is SGHAT and CDR2 FQNNGV. Trimming cost V 0 bases and J 3 bases, with 8 bases left between them. This CDR3 contains 14 residues. The CDR3 is CASSLDGLDTEAFF. The CDR3 DNA sequence: TGTGCCAGCAGCTTAGATGGGCTGGACACTGAAGCTTTCTTT.

The chain carries TRBV4-2 and TRBJ2-2; the match to TRBD2 covers 9 bases. The CDR3 totals 16 residues. The junction had 5 bases not matched to a gene; V was cut back by 0 bases and J by 6 bases. In germline, CDR1 is LGHNA, CDR2 YNFKEQ. The CDR3 here is CASSQDSGGGPGELFF. CDR3 nucleotide sequence: TGTGCCAGCAGCCAAGATAGCGGGGGCGGACCCGGGGAGCTGTTTTTT.

The chain joins TRBV27 to TRBJ1-4; no clear D. Germline CDR1 and CDR2: MNHEY and SMNVEV (reference sequence). The germline V and J ends were trimmed by 5 bases and 5 bases, with 18 bases remaining between them. This CDR3 is 16 amino acids long. DNA for the CDR3: TGTGCCAGCAGTGCGGGCGACCTCCGGGGAAATGAAAAACTGTTTTTT. Amino acid sequence: CASSAGDLRGNEKLFF.

V is TRBV9 and J is TRBJ2-2, with D perhaps TRBD2 (7 bases). The CDR3 loop spans 18 amino acids. V shed 3 bases and J shed 0 bases, with 18 bases lying between them. In germline, CDR1 is SGDLS, CDR2 YYNGEE. The CDR3 reads CASSAPQGRVSNTGELFF. In nucleotides, the CDR3 is TGTGCCAGCAGCGCACCTCAGGGGAGGGTCTCGAACACCGGGGAGCTGTTTTTT.

This sequence joins TRBV5-6 and TRBJ2-5, with 8 bases matching TRBD1. Per germline, CDR1 SGHDT and CDR2 YYEEEE. This CDR3 spans 15 amino acids. V gave up 4 bases and J gave up 5 bases; unmatched junction bases: 10. CDR3 nucleotides: TGTGCCAGCAGCCGACGGACAGGGTCGTGGGAGACCCAGTACTTC. Its translation is CASSRRTGSWETQYF.

The chain employs TRBV12-5 and TRBJ2-1; 10 nucleotides agree with TRBD1. Germline assignment: CDR1 LGHNT and CDR2 FRNRAP. After removal of 5 bases from V and 8 bases from J, the junction contained 9 bases not matched to a gene. The CDR3 is 15 residues long. The DNA of the CDR3 is TGTGCTAGTGGTGGACCGACAGGGGGCTTGGATGAGCAGTTCTTC. This codes for CASGGPTGGLDEQFF.

The rearrangement uses TRBV7-9 and TRBJ2-5, with TRBD2 identical over 7 bases. This CDR3 comprises 16 residues. Germline V gene lookup returns CDR1 SEHNR and CDR2 FQNEAQ (reference sequence). V was pared by 0 bases and J by 3 bases, with 7 bases of the junction left unmatched. For the CDR3, the DNA is TGTGCCAGCAGCTTAGCGTTCGGGGGAGGGAAAGAGACCCAGTACTTC. This translates into CASSLAFGGGKETQYF.

The V call is TRBV19, the J call TRBJ2-2; 7 bases are a match to TRBD2. The CDR3 has 17 residues. The germline V gene encodes CDR1 LNHDA and CDR2 SQIVND (reference sequence). The V and J ends lost 7 bases and 7 bases, in that order; junction bases with no gene match: 18. The CDR3 region is CASKSSEGGVAGGELFF. CDR3 sequence (DNA): TGTGCCAGTAAAAGCAGTGAGGGAGGGGTAGCAGGCGGGGAGCTGTTTTTT. The whole variable domain, filled in from reference TRBV19 and TRBJ2-2, reads DGGITQSPKYLFRKEGQNVTLSCEQNLNHDAMYWYRQDPGQGLRLIYYSQIVNDFQKGDIAEGYSVSREKKESFPLTVTSAQKNPTAFYLCASKSSEGGVAGGELFFGEGSRLTVL.

The chain couples TRBV4-1 to TRBJ2-6; TRBD1 aligns across 7 bases. The ends lost 0 bases at V and 2 bases at J; junction bases unmatched: 1. The CDR3 extends over 16 amino acids. CDR1 and CDR2 from the germline V gene are MGHRA and YSYEKL. The CDR3 nucleotides are TGCGCCAGCAGCCAAGACGACAGGGCTGGGGCCAACGTCCTGACTTTC. Translated, it gives CASSQDDRAGANVLTF.

The DNA of the CDR3 is TGCGCCAGCAGCCTGAGCGGGAACGGGATCGAGCAGTACTTC. Protein: CASSLSGNGIEQYF. The rearrangement joins TRBV5-1 to TRBJ2-7, with 7 bases identical to TRBD2. This CDR3 has 14 residues. Per the germline V gene, CDR1 is SGHRS and CDR2 is YFSETQ. The V and J ends lost 4 bases and 6 bases, in that order; junction bases with no gene match: 10.

The V gene is TRBV5-5, the J gene TRBJ2-1, with 14 bases fitting TRBD2. The germline CDR1 and CDR2 sequences are SGHKS and YYEKEE (reference sequence). J gave up 3 bases and V 4 bases, and 15 bases lay outside the gene matches. The CDR3 has 20 residues. The CDR3 region is CASSPRAGTSGSIRYNEQFF. DNA of the CDR3: TGTGCCAGCAGCCCCCGAGCCGGGACTAGCGGGAGCATCCGCTACAATGAGCAGTTCTTC.

The chain recombines TRBV2 with TRBJ1-2; 8 nucleotides agree with TRBD1. The CDR3 has 16 amino acids. CDR1 is SNHLY and CDR2 is FYNNEI in the germline V gene. The ends lost 0 bases at V and 6 bases at J; junction bases unmatched: 9. CDR3 bases: TGTGCCAGCAGTGAAGCAGGGGCAGGGGGCTTGAATGGCTACACCTTC. It encodes CASSEAGAGGLNGYTF. The variable domain in full, completed from reference TRBV2 and TRBJ1-2, reads EPEVTQTPSHQVTQMGQEVILRCVPISNHLYFYWYRQILGQKVEFLVSFYNNEISEKSEIFDDQFSVERPDGSNFTLKIRSTKLEDSAMYFCASSEAGAGGLNGYTFGSGTRLTVV.

The rearrangement links TRBV30 to TRBJ1-5; D may be TRBD1 (5 bases). Germline CDR1 reads GTSNPN; CDR2 reads SVGIG (reference sequence). V lost 2 bases and J lost 4, with 15 bases in between. The CDR3 contains 15 residues. CDR3 loop: CAWSPLNGGNQPQHF. CDR3 DNA sequence: TGTGCCTGGAGTCCTTTAAATGGGGGGAATCAGCCCCAGCATTTT.

The chain recombines TRBV5-4 with TRBJ2-7; D may correspond to TRBD1 or TRBD2 (7 bases each). V was cut by 4 bases and J by 5 bases, with 19 bases left in between. The CDR3 is 15 amino acids. Germline V gene sequence: CDR1 SGHNT, CDR2 YYREEE (reference sequence). The CDR3 sequence is CASSMGQPGGDEQYF. The CDR3 coding sequence is TGTGCCAGCAGCATGGGACAGCCGGGGGGAGACGAGCAGTACTTC.

The chain joins TRBV5-1 to TRBJ2-5, with 8 bases lining up with TRBD2. Germline trimming cut 4 bases from V and 4 bases from J; bases unmatched to any gene: 6. CDR3 size: 14 residues. Germline V gives CDR1 SGHRS, CDR2 YFSETQ. The CDR3 bases are TGCGCCAGCAGCCTGACTAGCGTAGGAGAGACCCAGTACTTC. Its protein is CASSLTSVGETQYF.

In this sample, this clone turned up a few times. This sequence joins TRBV6-5 and TRBJ1-5; D is possibly TRBD1 (5 bases). This CDR3 has 16 residues. CDR1 MNHEY and CDR2 SVGAGI come from the germline V gene. The V gene lost 4 bases and the J gene lost 3 bases, with 16 bases spanning the gap. The CDR3 DNA reads as TGTGCCAGCAGTTTTGGGGGGGGGAACTACAATCAGCCCCAGCATTTT. Protein sequence: CASSFGGGNYNQPQHF.

V and J are TRBV27 and TRBJ1-2, with TRBD1 matching 7 bases. Germline values: CDR1 MNHEY, CDR2 SMNVEV (reference sequence). The CDR3 runs to 14 residues. V shed 5 bases and J 8 bases; nucleotides not matched to a gene: 11. CDR3 DNA sequence: TGTGCCAGCAGTCCGACCAGGGGGGCAGACGGCTACACCTTC. Its protein is CASSPTRGADGYTF.

This clone was detected a few times. This chain links TRBV7-2 with TRBJ2-2; D might be TRBD1 (6 bases). The CDR3 consists of 14 residues. The ends were cut back, 3 bases at V and 5 bases at J, with 10 bases in the middle. Germline values: CDR1 SGHTA, CDR2 FQGNSA. The CDR3 sequence is CASSLFDRTGELFF. CDR3 bases: TGTGCCAGCAGCTTGTTCGACAGGACCGGGGAGCTGTTTTTT. Filled out from reference TRBV7-2 and TRBJ2-2, the complete variable domain reads GAGVSQSPSNKVTEKGKDVELRCDPISGHTALYWYRQSLGQGLEFLIYFQGNSAPDKSGLPSDRFSAERTGGSVSTLTIQRTQQEDSAVYLCASSLFDRTGELFFGEGSRLTVL.

This clone was counted once. The rearrangement uses TRBV7-8 and TRBJ2-1, with 12 nucleotides matching TRBD2. Germline V gene sequence: CDR1 SGHVS, CDR2 FQNEAQ. Trimming took 4 bases from V and 8 from J; bases not matched to a gene: 9. This CDR3 has 16 residues. The CDR3 protein is CASSSTGTSGRYEQFF. CDR3 nucleotides: TGTGCCAGCAGCTCTACCGGGACTAGCGGGCGGTATGAGCAGTTCTTC.

This clone was counted a few times. The chain couples TRBV4-3 to TRBJ1-4; TRBD1 agrees at 8 bases. This CDR3 has 16 amino acids. The germline V gene has CDR1 LGHNA and CDR2 YSLEER. Trimming took 0 bases from V and 7 from J; bases not matched to a gene: 7. For the CDR3, the DNA is TGCGCCAGCAGCCAAGATTGGACAGGGCGGCGTGAAAAACTGTTTTTT. This codes for CASSQDWTGRREKLFF.

The V call is TRBV5-5, the J call TRBJ2-7, with 8 bases that match TRBD1. V was clipped by 2 bases and J by 6 bases; unmatched bases: 7. Germline lookup yields CDR1 SGHKS and CDR2 YYEKEE (reference sequence). This CDR3 is built from 14 residues. The CDR3 bases are TGTGCCAGCAGCTTAATCGGACAGGGTGCCGAGCAGTACTTC. This codes for CASSLIGQGAEQYF.

The rearrangement joins TRBV29-1 to TRBJ2-7; tentatively, D is TRBD2 (6 bases). CDR3 length: 12 residues. Looked up from germline, CDR1 is SQVTM and CDR2 is ANQGSEA. The CDR3 sequence is CRSRSDGGEQYV. CDR3 coding DNA: TGCCGAAGTAGGAGCGACGGGGGAGAGCAGTACGTC.

This clone was found a few times. V usage is TRBV4-1 and J usage is TRBJ2-1; 11 bases are a match to TRBD2. With 2 bases clipped from V and 5 bases from J, the junction kept 5 bases outside the gene matches. CDR1 MGHRA and CDR2 YSYEKL come from the germline V gene. The CDR3 sequence is 16 residues long. The CDR3 loop reads CASSQTSGRMNNEQFF. CDR3 sequence (DNA): TGCGCCAGCAGCCAAACTAGCGGGAGAATGAACAATGAGCAGTTCTTC.

This rearrangement joins TRBV10-1 to TRBJ2-1, with 7 bases that match TRBD2. With V trimmed by 4 bases and J by 1 base, 13 bases remained unmatched. The CDR3 extends over 18 amino acids. Germline-derived CDR1 and CDR2 are WNHNN and SYGVQD (reference sequence). The CDR3, as DNA: TGCGCCAGCAGTGGGGATTGGATGCGGGAGCCGTCCTACAATGAGCAGTTCTTC. Translation gives CASSGDWMREPSYNEQFF.

V gene TRBV6-6 combines with J gene TRBJ2-1; the match to TRBD2 covers 11 bases. J gave up 4 bases and V 7 bases, and 3 bases lay outside the gene matches. CDR1 MNHNY and CDR2 SVGAGI come from the germline V gene (reference sequence). The CDR3 covers 14 residues. The CDR3: CASNLAGGYNEQFF. The CDR3 region has the DNA TGTGCCAGCAATCTAGCGGGAGGTTACAATGAGCAGTTCTTC.

The rearrangement links TRBV5-5 to TRBJ1-2; TRBD1 agrees at 9 bases. V lost 3 bases and J lost 10; bases outside the gene matches: 19. Germline loops: CDR1 SGHKS, CDR2 YYEKEE (reference sequence). The CDR3 has 17 residues. CDR3 protein: CASSWSPGTGNQGDYTF. CDR3 DNA: TGTGCCAGCAGCTGGAGTCCCGGGACAGGGAATCAAGGGGACTACACCTTC. Variable domain in full (rest from reference TRBV5-5 and TRBJ1-2): DAGVTQSPTHLIKTRGQQVTLRCSPISGHKSVSWYQQVLGQGPQFIFQYYEKEERGRGNFPDRFSARQFPNYSSELNVNALLLGDSALYLCASSWSPGTGNQGDYTFGSGTRLTVV.

V usage is TRBV25-1 and J usage is TRBJ2-5, with unresolved D. The last part of the DNA fits TRBJ2-7 better; the J call may be wrong. Per germline, CDR1 MGHDK and CDR2 SYGVNS. CDR3 length: 12 amino acids. CDR3 amino acids: CASSASFYEQYF. The CDR3 nucleotides read TGTGCCAGCAGTGCCTCCTTCTACGAGCAGTACTTC.

V is TRBV27 and J is TRBJ2-3, with 7 bases matching TRBD2. CDR3 size: 16 residues. The germline V gene has CDR1 MNHEY and CDR2 SMNVEV (reference sequence). J was trimmed by 1 base and V by 1 base; bases with no gene match: 5. The CDR3 here is CASSLWGGKGTDTQYF. As DNA, the CDR3 is TGTGCCAGCAGTTTATGGGGGGGGAAAGGCACAGATACGCAGTATTTT.

The rearrangement joins TRBV19 to TRBJ1-1; 9 bases fit TRBD1. Germline CDR1 is LNHDA and CDR2 is SQIVND (reference sequence). Trimming at V came to 5 bases and at J to 7 bases, leaving 11 bases not matched to a gene. The CDR3 contains 15 residues. This chain's CDR3 is CASSPIGGQGSEAFF. The CDR3 region has the DNA TGTGCCAGTAGTCCCATTGGGGGACAGGGTAGTGAAGCTTTCTTT.

This chain links TRBV7-9 with TRBJ2-1; 9 nucleotides align to TRBD2. Germline V gene lookup returns CDR1 SEHNR and CDR2 FQNEAQ (reference sequence). V gave up 5 bases and J gave up 4 bases; unmatched junction bases: 6. CDR3 length equals 15 residues. The CDR3 loop reads CASSRTTSGYNEQFF. CDR3 DNA: TGTGCCAGCAGCCGTACGACTAGCGGATACAATGAGCAGTTCTTC.